The next 21 T cell receptor beta chains were all read from a single sample in a study of breast tumors, draining lymph nodes, adjacent tissues. Samples came from axillary lymph nodes draining the breast cancer. TCRdb re-called the multiplex PCR reads through MiXCR, storing one row per CDR3 protein. The sample holds about 200,000 distinct CDR3 sequences, about 34% seen once. Source material: axillary lymph node tissue. All receptors derive from a female donor with breast cancer. Some clones in this sample may be carry-over from other donors' samples.

Regarding this clonotype: A much larger clone is a single base away; this may be a read error. The chain couples TRBV18 to TRBJ1-3, with D possibly TRBD1 on 5 matching bases. Germline lookup yields CDR1 KGHSH and CDR2 LQKENI. Trimming shortened V by 6 bases and J by 0 bases, and 18 bases separated the two germline ends. This CDR3 spans 17 amino acids. CDR3 sequence reads: CASSLIVWGVSGNTIYF. Written as DNA, the CDR3 is TGTGCCAGCTCCCTCATTGTGTGGGGCGTCTCTGGAAACACCATATATTTT.

The V gene is TRBV19, the J gene TRBJ2-7; 7 bases are a match to TRBD2. Germline-derived CDR1 and CDR2 are LNHDA and SQIVND (reference sequence). V shed 4 bases, J shed 3 bases, and the junction held 6 bases outside the gene matches. The CDR3 consists of 14 residues. The CDR3 coding sequence is TGTGCCAGTAGTAAGGGAGGGGTGATCTACGAGCAGTACTTC. Translation: CASSKGGVIYEQYF.

The sample holds many counts of this clonotype. The chain recombines TRBV12-3 or TRBV12-4 with TRBJ2-1, with D uncertain. The V end was cut by 7 bases, the J end by 8 bases, with 9 bases between. The CDR3 spans 11 residues. The CDR3: CASTQTHEQFF. CDR3 in DNA: TGTGCCAGCACCCAAACCCATGAGCAGTTCTTC.

The rearrangement links TRBV28 to TRBJ1-3; D gene unclear. CDR1 is MDHEN, CDR2 SYDVKM, per germline. The V and J ends lost 5 bases and 3 bases respectively, with 11 bases between them. This CDR3 is 14 amino acids long. CDR3 DNA: TGTGCCAGCAGTCCCTCGGGTGATGGAAACACCATATATTTT. Its translation is CASSPSGDGNTIYF. Supplemented by reference TRBV28 and TRBJ1-3, the full variable domain reads DVKVTQSSRYLVKRTGEKVFLECVQDMDHENMFWYRQDPGLGLRLIYFSYDVKMKEKGDIPEGYSVSREKKERFSLILESASTNQTSMYLCASSPSGDGNTIYFGEGSWLTVV.

The count of this clonotype is one. The chain uses TRBV5-6 and TRBJ1-3; D call uncertain. Per germline, CDR1 SGHDT and CDR2 YYEEEE. The CDR3 runs 14 residues. Trimming removed 4 bases at V and 9 bases at J, with 17 bases between. CDR3 in DNA: TGTGCCAGCAGCATGGGTAGCTCTGGGATCACCATATATTTT. Protein: CASSMGSSGITIYF.

This chain links TRBV6-1 with TRBJ2-3, with D unclear. This CDR3 contains 13 residues. Per germline, CDR1 MNHNS and CDR2 SASEGT. Trimming stripped 6 bases from V and 3 bases from J, with 10 bases between. CDR3 sequence: CASSRRVTDTQYF. The CDR3 DNA is TGTGCCAGCAGCCGGAGAGTAACAGATACGCAGTATTTT.

Only a few counts were recorded for this clonotype. J is TRBJ2-3 and V is TRBV6-6; D is possibly TRBD1 (5 bases). Germline assignment: CDR1 MNHNY and CDR2 SVGAGI (reference sequence). The CDR3 covers 16 residues. V lost 4 bases, J lost 2 bases, and 16 bases lay in between. The CDR3 reads CASSSPQDRDTDTQYF. DNA for the CDR3: TGTGCCAGCAGTTCCCCACAGGATAGGGACACAGATACGCAGTATTTT.

This sequence joins TRBV10-3 and TRBJ2-7; D might be TRBD1 or TRBD2, each matching 6 bases. Per germline, CDR1 ENHRY and CDR2 SYGVKD. The CDR3 has 13 residues. The V end was cut by 8 bases, the J end by 2 bases, with 13 bases between. CDR3 DNA: TGTGCCATCTGCCCGGGGGCCACCTACGAGCAGTACTTC. Translated, it gives CAICPGATYEQYF.

In this sample, this clonotype turned up many times. V is TRBV5-1 and J is TRBJ2-3; 7 positions agree with TRBD2. J was trimmed by 5 bases and V by 1 base; bases with no gene match: 7. The CDR3 is 15 residues long. Germline CDR1 and CDR2: SGHRS and YFSETQ. The CDR3 DNA follows: TGCGCCAGCAGCTTGTATCCAGGGAGGGGAGATACGCAGTATTTT. It is translated as CASSLYPGRGDTQYF.

For this clonotype: This may arise from a read error, as a much more abundant clone is one base away. The rearrangement uses TRBV7-2 and TRBJ2-3, with D possibly being TRBD1 (6 bases). CDR1 SGHTA and CDR2 FQGNSA come from the germline V gene. The CDR3 is made up of 15 amino acids. Written as DNA, the CDR3 is TGTGCCGGCAGCTCATCGGGTCAGGGGACAGATACGCAGTATTTT. This gives the protein CAGSSSGQGTDTQYF.

The chain links TRBV7-2 to TRBJ2-5; 12 nucleotides align to TRBD1. The junction had 9 bases not matched to a gene; V was cut back by 5 bases and J by 5 bases. The V gene's germline CDR1 is SGHTA and CDR2 FQGNSA. The CDR3 spans 16 residues. CDR3 residues: CASSLGQGASMETQYF. CDR3 nucleotides: TGTGCCAGCAGCCTGGGACAGGGGGCTTCTATGGAGACCCAGTACTTC.

V usage is TRBV7-2 and J usage is TRBJ2-1, with 7 bases matching TRBD1. The trim removed 5 bases at V and 4 bases at J, leaving 5 bases unmatched. Germline-derived CDR1 and CDR2 are SGHTA and FQGNSA. The CDR3 contains 14 residues. DNA for the CDR3: TGTGCCAGCAGCCTGGGACAGTATTACAATGAGCAGTTCTTC. Translated: CASSLGQYYNEQFF.

This clonotype showed up many times. The chain is built from TRBV12-3 or TRBV12-4 and TRBJ1-5; D may be TRBD1 (5 bases). Trimming stripped 3 bases from V and 7 bases from J, with 13 bases between. The CDR3 is 14 residues long. The CDR3 nucleotides read TGTGCCAGCAGTTTCTTTTCGAGGGACCAGCCCCAGCATTTT. Amino acid sequence: CASSFFSRDQPQHF.

This clonotype was detected many times. The V call is TRBV29-1, the J call TRBJ2-3; the D is unclear. This CDR3 is built from 11 residues. Germline CDR1 and CDR2: SQVTM and ANQGSEA. The V end was cut by 3 bases, the J end by 11 bases, with 12 bases between. This CDR3 is CSVETPHGQYF. In DNA, the CDR3 is TGCAGCGTTGAGACCCCCCATGGGCAGTATTTT.

This clonotype was seen ten or more times. J is TRBJ2-7 and V is TRBV3-1; D remains unclear. V was shortened by 6 bases and J by 2 bases, with 5 bases between the two germline ends. Germline V gives CDR1 LGHDT, CDR2 YNNKEL (reference sequence). The CDR3 contains 11 residues. The CDR3 loop reads CASSRAYEQYF. The CDR3 DNA sequence: TGTGCCAGCAGTAGGGCCTACGAGCAGTACTTC.

This clonotype was found many times. A junction end diverges from the germline sequence, so it may reflect a read error. The chain is built from TRBV6-6 and TRBJ1-2; D not resolved. The CDR3 has 11 residues. CDR1 and CDR2 from the germline V gene are MNHNY and SVGAGI (reference sequence). The CDR3 DNA reads TGTGCCAGCAGTAACTCGTATGGCTACACCTTC. Its translation is CASSNSYGYTF.

At least ten counts were recorded for this clonotype. This rearrangement joins TRBV12-3 or TRBV12-4 to TRBJ2-2; a possible D gene is TRBD2 (6 bases). The CDR3 loop spans 15 amino acids. V lost 3 bases, J lost 1 base, and 9 bases lay in between. CDR3 nucleotides: TGTGCCAGCAGTTTGGGGGGAGGGAACACCGGGGAGCTGTTTTTT. Amino acid sequence: CASSLGGGNTGELFF.

On this clonotype itself: One end of the junction varies from germline; a read error may be responsible. V usage is TRBV11-3 and J usage is TRBJ2-6, with 10 bases aligning to TRBD1. Germline assignment: CDR1 SGHNT and CDR2 YENEEA. The CDR3 is 15 residues long. CDR3 bases: TGTGCCAGCAGACCGACCCTAGGACAGGGGGGGACTGAAGCTTTC. It specifies CASRPTLGQGGTEAF.

In this sample, this clonotype turned up many times. This chain links TRBV12-3 or TRBV12-4 with TRBJ2-6; D is undetermined. V dropped 4 bases and J dropped 0 bases, with 7 bases sitting between them. This CDR3 comprises 15 residues. CDR3 sequence: CASSSLCSGANVLTF. The CDR3 DNA sequence: TGTGCCAGCAGTTCCCTCTGCTCTGGGGCCAACGTCCTGACTTTC.

The chain joins TRBV7-9 to TRBJ2-7; perhaps TRBD1 as D (5 bases). V was pared by 4 bases and J by 5 bases, with 18 bases between. From germline, CDR1 is SEHNR and CDR2 FQNEAQ (reference sequence). The CDR3 is 15 residues long. The CDR3 region has the DNA TGTGCCAGCAGCTCCGACAGCCTAGTGAAAGACGAGCAGTACTTC. Translating it yields CASSSDSLVKDEQYF.

The rearrangement uses TRBV15 and TRBJ2-3, with 15 bases that match TRBD2. V lost 0 bases to trimming and J lost 2 bases; unmatched junction nucleotides: 3. This CDR3 has 18 residues. CDR1 is LNHNV and CDR2 is YYDKDF in the germline V gene (reference sequence). CDR3 region: CATSRDRTSGGATDTQYF. The CDR3 region has the DNA TGTGCCACCAGCAGAGATAGGACTAGCGGGGGGGCCACAGATACGCAGTATTTT.